The following is a TCR beta chain sequence with its context. This sample is part of a study of T cell changes during pregnancy in multiple sclerosis. The germline gives CDR1 LGHNA, CDR2 YNFKEQ. The junction had 1 base not matched to a gene; V was cut back by 3 bases and J by 0 bases. This CDR3 has 15 amino acids. Clones were sequenced by immunoSEQ multiplex PCR, and TCRdb holds only the in-frame ones, with some missing. The sample has about 42,000 clones, approximately 90% seen once. The chain carries TRBV4-2 and TRBJ2-3, with 9 bases aligning to TRBD2. The sample here was CD4+ T cells from peripheral blood mononuclear cells, taken after pregnancy. The TCR sequence derives from a female donor with multiple sclerosis, enrolled in a pregnancy study. The CDR3 spells CASSQAGGSTDTQYF. The CDR3 coding sequence is TGTGCCAGCAGCCAGGCGGGGGGGAGCACAGATACGCAGTATTTT.